The subject of this entry is one T cell receptor beta chain. Its specificity is unknown. This entry comes from a study of cytomegalovirus exposure and HLA in healthy donors. The wider study: The Caucasian-associated ancestry cluster contained roughly four fifths of the approximately 400 genotyped donors.

PCR was performed using 60 Vbeta and 13 Jbeta primers. Repertoires were generated with immunoSEQ multiplex PCR, while TCRdb's copy carries only in-frame clones and drops some. Of some 90,000 clones in the sample, roughly 73% were seen once. Study-wide findings and caveats: Most TCR sequences were seen very rarely across donors, but some public TCRs occurred in many. Sequencing likely caused a cluster of highly shared sequence variants. In a later analysis, HLA-associated beta chains showed higher expansion and lower generation probabilities than comparable chains.

Losses at the gene ends were 11 bases for V and 5 bases for J; bases not matched to a gene: 11. Germline loops: CDR1 MDHEN, CDR2 SYDVKM. The CDR3 loop spans 14 amino acids. Sequencing was carried out using PBMCs. The origin of this receptor is a boy younger than 18 in good health and CMV-seronegative. This chain links TRBV28 with TRBJ2-3, with 9 bases lining up with TRBD2. CDR3 nucleotide sequence: TGTGCCCACGGGCGGGAGGGCCCCCAAGATACGCAGTATTTT. Protein product: CAHGREGPQDTQYF.